Listed here is a single T cell receptor beta chain. Its matching antigen is unknown. TCRdb keeps only in-frame clones here, not all; method: immunoSEQ multiplex PCR. The table has under 20,000 clones, approximately 87% seen once. This sample stems from a study of somatic mutations in cytotoxic T cells in rheumatoid arthritis. General study findings and limits: Patients with rheumatoid arthritis, but not healthy controls, had CD8+ clonality that increased with age.

The receptor comes from a man aged 35 to 55 in good health. The sample taken for sequencing was CD8+ T cells sorted from blood.

CDR3 coding DNA: TGCGCCAGCAGTATTTCGGGGACGATGGCGCACGGGGAGCTGTTTTTT. Translating gives CASSISGTMAHGELFF. The chain carries TRBV4-3 and TRBJ2-2, with D possibly called TRBD1 or TRBD2 (5 bases each). The CDR3 extends over 16 amino acids. Germline V gives CDR1 LGHNA, CDR2 YSLEER. V lost 6 bases to trimming and J lost 7 bases, with 21 bases between them.